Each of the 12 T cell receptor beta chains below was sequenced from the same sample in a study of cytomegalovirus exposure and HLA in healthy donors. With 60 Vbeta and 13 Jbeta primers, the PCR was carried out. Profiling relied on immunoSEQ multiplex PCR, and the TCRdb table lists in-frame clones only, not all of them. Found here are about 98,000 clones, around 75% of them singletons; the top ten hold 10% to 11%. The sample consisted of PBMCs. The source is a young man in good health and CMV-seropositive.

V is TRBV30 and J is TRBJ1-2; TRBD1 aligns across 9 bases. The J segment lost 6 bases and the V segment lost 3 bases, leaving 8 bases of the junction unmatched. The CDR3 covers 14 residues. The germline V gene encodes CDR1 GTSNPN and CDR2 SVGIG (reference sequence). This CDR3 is CAWRTPGQGHGYTF. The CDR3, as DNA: TGTGCCTGGAGGACTCCGGGACAGGGACATGGCTACACCTTC.

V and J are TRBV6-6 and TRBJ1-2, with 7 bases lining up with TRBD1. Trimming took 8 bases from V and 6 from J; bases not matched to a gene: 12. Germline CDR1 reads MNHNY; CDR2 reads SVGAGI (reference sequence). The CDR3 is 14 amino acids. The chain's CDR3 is CASGTYQGVDGYTF. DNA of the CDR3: TGTGCCAGCGGAACTTACCAGGGGGTTGATGGCTACACCTTC.

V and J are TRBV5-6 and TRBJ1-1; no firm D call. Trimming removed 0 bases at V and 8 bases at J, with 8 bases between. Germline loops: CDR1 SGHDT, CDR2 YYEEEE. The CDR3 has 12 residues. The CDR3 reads CASSLGTGEAFF. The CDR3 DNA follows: TGTGCCAGCAGCTTGGGGACGGGGGAAGCTTTCTTT.

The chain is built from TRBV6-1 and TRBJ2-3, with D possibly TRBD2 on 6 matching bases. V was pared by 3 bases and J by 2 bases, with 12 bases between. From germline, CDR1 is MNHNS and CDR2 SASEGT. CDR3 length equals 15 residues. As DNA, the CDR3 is TGTGCCAGCAGTGAGCGCCGGGGGTTCACAGATACGCAGTATTTT. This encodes CASSERRGFTDTQYF.

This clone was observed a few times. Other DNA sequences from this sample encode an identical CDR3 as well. The CDR3 DNA follows: TGTGCCAGCAGCACACAGCCGGGACAGGGACACTACGAGCAGTACTTC. It specifies CASSTQPGQGHYEQYF. The chain recombines TRBV7-6 with TRBJ2-7, with TRBD1 identical over 9 bases. The CDR3 contains 16 residues. The V and J ends lost 5 bases and 3 bases, in that order; junction bases with no gene match: 11. Germline CDR1 and CDR2: SGHVS and FNYEAQ.

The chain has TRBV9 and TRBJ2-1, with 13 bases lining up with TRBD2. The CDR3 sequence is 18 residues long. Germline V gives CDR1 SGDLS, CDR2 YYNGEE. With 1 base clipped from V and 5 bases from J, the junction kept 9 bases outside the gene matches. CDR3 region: CASSVNSVLAGGNNEQFF. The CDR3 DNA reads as TGTGCCAGCAGCGTAAACTCCGTACTAGCGGGGGGGAACAATGAGCAGTTCTTC.

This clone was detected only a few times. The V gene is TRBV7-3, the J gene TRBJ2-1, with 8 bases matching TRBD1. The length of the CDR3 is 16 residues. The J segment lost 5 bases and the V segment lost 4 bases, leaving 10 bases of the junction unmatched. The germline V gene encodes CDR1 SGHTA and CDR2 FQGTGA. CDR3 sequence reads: CASSSFGTGGNNEQFF. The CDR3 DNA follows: TGTGCCAGCAGCTCATTCGGGACAGGTGGAAACAATGAGCAGTTCTTC.

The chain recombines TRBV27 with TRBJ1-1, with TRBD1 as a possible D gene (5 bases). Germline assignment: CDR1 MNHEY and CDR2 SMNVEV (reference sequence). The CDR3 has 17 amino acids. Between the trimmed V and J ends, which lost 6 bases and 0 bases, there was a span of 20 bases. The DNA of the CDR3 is TGTGCCAGCAGAACCGTCTGGACATCCGGCATGAACACTGAAGCTTTCTTT. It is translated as CASRTVWTSGMNTEAFF.

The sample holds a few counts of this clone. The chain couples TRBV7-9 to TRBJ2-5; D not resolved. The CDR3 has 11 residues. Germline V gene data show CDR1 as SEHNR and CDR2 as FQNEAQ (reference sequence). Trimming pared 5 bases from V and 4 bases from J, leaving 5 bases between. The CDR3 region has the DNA TGTGCCAGCAGCATATCAGAGACCCAGTACTTC. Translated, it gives CASSISETQYF.

CDR3 residues: CASSPSGPYNSPLHF. The CDR3, as DNA: TGTGCCAGCAGCCCTTCAGGGCCCTATAATTCACCCCTCCACTTT. This chain uses TRBV27 with TRBJ1-6; D might be TRBD1 (5 bases). Germline V lookup: CDR1 MNHEY, CDR2 SMNVEV (reference sequence). There are 15 residues in the CDR3. The V end was cut by 6 bases, the J end by 2 bases, with 11 bases between.

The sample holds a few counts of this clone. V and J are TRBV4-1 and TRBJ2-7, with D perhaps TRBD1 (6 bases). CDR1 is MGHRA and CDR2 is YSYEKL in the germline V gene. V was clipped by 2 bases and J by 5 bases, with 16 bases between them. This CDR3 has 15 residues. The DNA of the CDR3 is TGCGCCAGCAGCCAACGGTGGCAGGGGTCCCACGAGCAGTACTTC. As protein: CASSQRWQGSHEQYF.

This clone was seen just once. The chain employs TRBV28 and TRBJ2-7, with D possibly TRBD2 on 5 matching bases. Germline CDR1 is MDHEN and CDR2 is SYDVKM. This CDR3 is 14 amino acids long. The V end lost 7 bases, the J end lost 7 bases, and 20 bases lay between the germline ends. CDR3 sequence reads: CASIASGKELEQYF. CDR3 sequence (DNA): TGTGCCAGCATTGCCTCGGGGAAAGAACTTGAGCAGTACTTC.